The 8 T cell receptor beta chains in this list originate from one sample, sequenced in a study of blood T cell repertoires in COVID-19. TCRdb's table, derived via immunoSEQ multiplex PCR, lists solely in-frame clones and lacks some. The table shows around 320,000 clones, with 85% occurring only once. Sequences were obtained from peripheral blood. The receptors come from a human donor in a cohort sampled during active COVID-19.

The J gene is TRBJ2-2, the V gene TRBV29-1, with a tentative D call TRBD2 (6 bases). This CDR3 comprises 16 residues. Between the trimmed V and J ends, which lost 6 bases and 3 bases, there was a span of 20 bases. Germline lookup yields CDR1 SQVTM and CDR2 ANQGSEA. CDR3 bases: TGCAGCGTCGGAGGGTACGGCGGGGCCTACACCGGGGAGCTGTTTTTT. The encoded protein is CSVGGYGGAYTGELFF.

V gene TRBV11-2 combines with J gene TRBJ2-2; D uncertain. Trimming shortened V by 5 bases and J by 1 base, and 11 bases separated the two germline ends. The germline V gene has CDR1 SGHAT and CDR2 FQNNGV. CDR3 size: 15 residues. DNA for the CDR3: TGTGCCAGCAGCCCCCAGGTGGGGAACACCGGGGAGCTGTTTTTT. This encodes CASSPQVGNTGELFF.

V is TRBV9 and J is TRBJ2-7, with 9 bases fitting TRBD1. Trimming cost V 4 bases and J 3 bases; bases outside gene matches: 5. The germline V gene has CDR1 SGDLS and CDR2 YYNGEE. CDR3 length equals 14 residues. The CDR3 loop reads CASSPRTGVYEQYF. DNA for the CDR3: TGTGCCAGCAGCCCGCGGACAGGGGTCTACGAGCAGTACTTC.

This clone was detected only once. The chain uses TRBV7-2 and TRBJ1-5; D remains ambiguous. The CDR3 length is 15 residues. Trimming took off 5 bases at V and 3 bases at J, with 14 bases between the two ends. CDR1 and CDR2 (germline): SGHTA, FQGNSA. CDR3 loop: CASSVGSVNNQPQHF. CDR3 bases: TGTGCCAGCAGCGTTGGGAGCGTAAACAATCAGCCCCAGCATTTT.

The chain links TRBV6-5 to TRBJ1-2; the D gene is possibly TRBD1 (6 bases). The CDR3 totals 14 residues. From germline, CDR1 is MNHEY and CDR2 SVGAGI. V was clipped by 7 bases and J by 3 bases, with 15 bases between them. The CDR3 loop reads CASMDGGRDYGYTF. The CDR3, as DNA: TGTGCCAGCATGGACGGGGGGCGCGACTATGGCTACACCTTC.

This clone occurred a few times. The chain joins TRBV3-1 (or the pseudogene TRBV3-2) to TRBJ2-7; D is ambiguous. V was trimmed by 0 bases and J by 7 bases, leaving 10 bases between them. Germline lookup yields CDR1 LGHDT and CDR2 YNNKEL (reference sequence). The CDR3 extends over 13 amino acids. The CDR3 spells CASSQDELWEQYF. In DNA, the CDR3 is TGTGCCAGCAGCCAAGACGAGCTCTGGGAGCAGTACTTC.

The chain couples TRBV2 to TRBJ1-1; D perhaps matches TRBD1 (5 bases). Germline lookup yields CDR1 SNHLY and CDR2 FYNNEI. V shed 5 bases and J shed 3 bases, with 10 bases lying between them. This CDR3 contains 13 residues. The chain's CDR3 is CASSYTGDTEAFF. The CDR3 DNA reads TGTGCCAGCAGTTATACAGGAGACACTGAAGCTTTCTTT.

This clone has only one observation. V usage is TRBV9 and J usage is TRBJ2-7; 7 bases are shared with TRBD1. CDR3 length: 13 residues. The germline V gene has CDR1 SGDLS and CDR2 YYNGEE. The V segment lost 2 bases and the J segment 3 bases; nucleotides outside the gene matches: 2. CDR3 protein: CASSVGQNYEQYF. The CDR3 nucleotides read TGTGCCAGCAGCGTGGGACAGAACTACGAGCAGTACTTC.